This T cell receptor beta chain stems from a study of blood T cell repertoires in COVID-19. Background on the study: Donors in the United States, Italy and Spain gave samples during acute or convalescent COVID-19.

Only in-frame clones appear in the TCRdb table, and some are missing; sequencing was by immunoSEQ multiplex PCR. The top ten hold approximately 27% of the sample, which has about 73,000 clones, roughly 84% seen once. The germline V gene has CDR1 SGHTA and CDR2 FQGTGA. Trimming took 4 bases from V and 2 from J, leaving 5 bases between them. There are 13 residues in the CDR3. This clonotype originated in a human donor in a cohort sampled during active COVID-19. Material for sequencing was peripheral blood. V is TRBV7-3 and J is TRBJ2-2; no clear D. This CDR3 is CASSSFNTGELFF. DNA for the CDR3: TGTGCCAGCAGCTCCTTTAACACCGGGGAGCTGTTTTTT.